This is a list of T cell receptor beta chains from one sample in a study of cytomegalovirus exposure and HLA in healthy donors. Using immunoSEQ multiplex PCR, the repertoire was profiled, and TCRdb retains in-frame clones only, with some absent. This sample carries 160,000 or so clones, 88% of them seen once, and the ten largest clones take 2.5% to 3%. Sequenced sample: PBMCs. These receptor sequences come from a man aged 18 to 30 in good health and CMV-seronegative. CDR3s include the opening cysteine and the closing phenylalanine or tryptophan. Clone size is given for some rows only: seen once, a few or many times, or a class if the clone is expanded.

NA,TRBV6-6,TRBJ1-5,CASSYVGGQNPPQHF
once,TRBV7-2,TRBJ2-4,CASSTGLAGGLEAKNIQYF
NA,TRBV4-1,TRBJ1-5,CASSQVSPGQADYSNQPQHF
NA,TRBV7-8,TRBJ1-5,CASSFLPGQGQGNQPQHF
once,TRBV5-1,TRBJ2-5,CASSLSGEVGETQYF
NA,TRBV29-1,TRBJ2-1,CSDGDRGDNEQFF
NA,TRBV5-1,TRBJ2-1,CASSRVPSYNEQFF
NA,TRBV4-1,TRBJ2-6,CASSPAGNLGGANVLTF
NA,TRBV2,TRBJ1-4,CASSEARTETEKLFF
NA,TRBV27,TRBJ2-2,CASSMGLAGVGTGELFF
NA,TRBV5-1,TRBJ2-7,CASSLGGTSSPYEQYF
NA,TRBV6-5,TRBJ2-7,CASSQVAGSSYEQYF
NA,TRBV28,TRBJ2-7,CASSNRGGVVALHEQYF
NA,TRBV2,TRBJ1-2,CASTRDIYGYTF
few,TRBV4-1,TRBJ1-4,CASSQEKRGLTHEKLFF
NA,TRBV7-2,TRBJ1-3,CASSLVTGFGNTIYF
NA,TRBV6-5,TRBJ2-7,CASSYSFSGSYEQYF
NA,TRBV25-1,TRBJ2-3,CASSRGASTQYF
NA,TRBV6-5,TRBJ2-7,CASRTGGEQYF
NA,TRBV6-5,TRBJ1-4,CASSYSEPLNEKLFF
NA,TRBV13,TRBJ2-3,CASSFPGVGDTQYF
NA,TRBV6-5,TRBJ1-2,CASSYDWQGARYGYTF
few,TRBV19,TRBJ2-1,CASSPKRGGYNEQFF
NA,TRBV4-1,TRBJ2-7,CASSPNRQRREQYF
once,TRBV5-4,TRBJ2-1,CASSPQGAEDEQFF
NA,TRBV4-1,TRBJ2-1,CASSQPREGRYNEQFF
NA,TRBV5-1,TRBJ1-1,CASSTLQGADTEAFF
NA,TRBV27,TRBJ2-5,CASSSPGSGGPLETQYF
NA,TRBV5-4,TRBJ1-2,CAIEDRAEGYTF
NA,TRBV28,TRBJ1-2,CATGSNGYTF
NA,TRBV4-2,TRBJ2-7,CASSRGSGSNYEQYF
NA,TRBV11-1,TRBJ2-1,CASSLFGGHNEQFF
NA,TRBV30,TRBJ1-1,CAWSLLQGAPPGTEAFF
NA,TRBV18,TRBJ1-1,CASSRGQLEAFF
NA,TRBV28,TRBJ1-6,CASSLSRPGHTLLSSYNSPLHF
NA,TRBV2,TRBJ1-5,CASSRGQGRVNQPQHF
NA,TRBV2,TRBJ2-2,CASTDSGGEAGELFF
NA,TRBV28,TRBJ1-1,CASSFSGTSYSSDTEAFF
NA,TRBV7-9,TRBJ1-5,CASSFLTENQPQHF
NA,TRBV28,TRBJ1-2,CASSLQGIYGYTF
NA,TRBV14,TRBJ2-7,CASSIGTGGYEQYF
NA,TRBV2,TRBJ2-3,CASSEVTGGADTQYF
NA,TRBV28,TRBJ1-5,CASSFWARQGNNQPQHF
NA,TRBV11-2,TRBJ2-3,CASSLGGRLAGGRTDTQYF
NA,TRBV7-8,TRBJ1-1,CASTEKTLGGNTEAFF
NA,TRBV19,TRBJ2-1,CASSHGGQNNEQFF
once,TRBV21-1,TRBJ1-5,CASSSYRGKQPQHF
NA,TRBV14,TRBJ2-1,CASSRGQGLFRNEQFF
NA,TRBV7-8,TRBJ1-3,CASSTQYGAVSGNTIYF
NA,TRBV27,TRBJ2-1,CASRTEQGYNEQFF
NA,TRBV7-6,TRBJ2-1,CASSLGLAGVGEQFF
NA,TRBV11-2,TRBJ2-2,CASSLAQGYTGELFF
NA,TRBV6-1,TRBJ2-1,CASSGTIEEPSSYNEQFF
NA,TRBV27,TRBJ2-7,CASGTGSYEQYF
NA,TRBV6-4,TRBJ2-2,CASSRAGGDGTGELFF